Listed below are T cell receptor beta chains from one sample, sequenced in a study of shared clonotypes between healthy human individuals. Libraries were prepared by immunoSEQ multiplex PCR; TCRdb keeps only in-frame clonotypes and omits some of them. The sample includes about 600,000 clones, 98% of them seen just once. Sequenced: naive CD8+ T cells sorted from blood. The receptor set was obtained from a man aged 25 to 45 in good health. CDR3s include the opening cysteine and the closing phenylalanine or tryptophan.

j_call	v_call	cdr3_aa
TRBJ2-2	TRBV28	CASSSDLAGAIGELFF
TRBJ2-1	TRBV29-1	CSVEGQLYYNEQFF
TRBJ2-7	TRBV10-3	CAISDPGTSYEQYF
TRBJ2-3	TRBV9	CASSVDLGTDTQYF
TRBJ1-5	TRBV4-1	CASSQGMVMGSNQPQHF
TRBJ2-3	TRBV4-1	CASSQVFSGATDTQYF
TRBJ2-7	TRBV7-2	CASSQGQGADEQYF
TRBJ2-1	TRBV7-6	CASSYEGLAGDREQFF
TRBJ2-1	TRBV7-9	CASEIGNEQFF
TRBJ1-5	TRBV4-1	CASSQVGPSNQPQHF
TRBJ2-7	TRBV4-1	CASSVRQGGLEQYF
TRBJ2-1	TRBV19	CASSSGLAGESSYNEQFF
TRBJ2-3	TRBV4-3	CASSQSGGLRTDTQYF
TRBJ2-7	TRBV7-9	CASSAPTYEQYF
TRBJ2-2	TRBV29-1	CSVGGVRLNTGELFF
TRBJ2-7	TRBV27	CASSLSGGTYEQYF
TRBJ2-5	TRBV20-1	CSASLETQYF
TRBJ2-7	TRBV7-9	CASSLLLGEAYEQYF
TRBJ2-2	TRBV15	CATSRASTGFLTGELFF
TRBJ2-6	TRBV7-9	CASSSQGVSGANVLTF
TRBJ2-7	TRBV9	CASSPRGGYEQYF
TRBJ1-4	TRBV7-6	CASSRTGGNEKLFF
TRBJ2-7	TRBV6-6	CASTWNAYEQYF
TRBJ2-2	TRBV5-1	CASSKEGQINTGELFF
TRBJ1-5	TRBV18	CASSPHVEGFGQPQHF
TRBJ1-1	TRBV4-1	CASSHDPGQGTNTEAFF
TRBJ2-1	TRBV30	CAWNSGANNEQFF
TRBJ2-5	TRBV7-9	CASSLDAEETQYF